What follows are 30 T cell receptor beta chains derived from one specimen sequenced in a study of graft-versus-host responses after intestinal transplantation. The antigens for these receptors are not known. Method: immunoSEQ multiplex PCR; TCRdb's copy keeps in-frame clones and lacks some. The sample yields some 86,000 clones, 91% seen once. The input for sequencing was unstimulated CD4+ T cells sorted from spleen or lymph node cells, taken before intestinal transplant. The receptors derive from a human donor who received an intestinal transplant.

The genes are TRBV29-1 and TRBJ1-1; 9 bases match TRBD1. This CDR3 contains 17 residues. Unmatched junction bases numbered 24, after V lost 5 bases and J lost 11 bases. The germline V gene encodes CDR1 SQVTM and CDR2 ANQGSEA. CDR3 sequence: CSVSFLAGTGIILGAFF. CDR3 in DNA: TGCAGCGTTAGCTTCCTCGCCGGGACAGGGATTATACTTGGGGCTTTCTTT.

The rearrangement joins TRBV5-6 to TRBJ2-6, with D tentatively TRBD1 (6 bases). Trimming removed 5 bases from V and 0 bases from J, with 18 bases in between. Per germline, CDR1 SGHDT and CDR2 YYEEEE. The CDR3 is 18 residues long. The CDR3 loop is CASSLLRDILSGANVLTF. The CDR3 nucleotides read TGTGCCAGCAGTCTACTCCGGGACATACTCTCTGGGGCCAACGTCCTGACTTTC. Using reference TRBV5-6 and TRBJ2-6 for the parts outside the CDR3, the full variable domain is DAGVTQSPTHLIKTRGQQVTLRCSPKSGHDTVSWYQQALGQGPQFIFQYYEEEERQRGNFPDRFSGHQFPNYSSELNVNALLLGDSALYLCASSLLRDILSGANVLTFGAGSRLTVL.

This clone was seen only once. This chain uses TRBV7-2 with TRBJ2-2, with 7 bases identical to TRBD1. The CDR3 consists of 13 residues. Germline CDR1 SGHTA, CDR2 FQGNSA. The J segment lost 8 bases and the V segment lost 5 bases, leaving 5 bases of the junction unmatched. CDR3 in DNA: TGTGCCAGCAGCCTTGACAGGGTTGGGGAGCTGTTTTTT. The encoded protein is CASSLDRVGELFF. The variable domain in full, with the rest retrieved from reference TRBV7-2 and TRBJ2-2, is GAGVSQSPSNKVTEKGKDVELRCDPISGHTALYWYRQSLGQGLEFLIYFQGNSAPDKSGLPSDRFSAERTGGSVSTLTIQRTQQEDSAVYLCASSLDRVGELFFGEGSRLTVL.

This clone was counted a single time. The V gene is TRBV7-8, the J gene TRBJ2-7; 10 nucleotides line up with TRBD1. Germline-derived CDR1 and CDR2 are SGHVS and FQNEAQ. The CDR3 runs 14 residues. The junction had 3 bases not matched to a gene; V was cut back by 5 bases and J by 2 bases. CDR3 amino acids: CASSPGQGAYEQYF. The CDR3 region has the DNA TGTGCCAGCAGCCCCGGACAGGGGGCCTACGAGCAGTACTTC.

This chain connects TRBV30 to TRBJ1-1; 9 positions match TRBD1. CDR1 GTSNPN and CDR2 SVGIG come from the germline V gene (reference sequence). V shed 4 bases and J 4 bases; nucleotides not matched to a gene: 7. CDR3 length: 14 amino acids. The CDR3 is CAWTMGQGLTEAFF. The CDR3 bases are TGTGCCTGGACCATGGGACAGGGTCTCACTGAAGCTTTCTTT. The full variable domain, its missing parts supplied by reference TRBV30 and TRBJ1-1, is SQTIHQWPATLVQPVGSPLSLECTVEGTSNPNLYWYRQAAGRGLQLLFYSVGIGQISSEVPQNLSASRPQDRQFILSSKKLLLSDSGFYLCAWTMGQGLTEAFFGQGTRLTVV.

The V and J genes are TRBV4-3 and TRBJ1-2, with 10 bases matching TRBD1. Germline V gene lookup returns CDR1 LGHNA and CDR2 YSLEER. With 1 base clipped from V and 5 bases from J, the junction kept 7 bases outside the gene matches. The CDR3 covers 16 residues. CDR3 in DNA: TGCGCCAGCAGCCAAGGGGGGACAGGGGATAAGTATGGCTACACCTTC. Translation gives CASSQGGTGDKYGYTF.

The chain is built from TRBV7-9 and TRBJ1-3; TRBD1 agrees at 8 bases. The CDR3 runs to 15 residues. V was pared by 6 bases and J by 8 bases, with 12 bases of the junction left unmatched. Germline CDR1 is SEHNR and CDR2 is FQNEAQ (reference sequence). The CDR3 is CASRTVDREEDTIYF. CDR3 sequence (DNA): TGTGCCAGCAGGACCGTGGACAGGGAGGAAGACACCATATATTTT.

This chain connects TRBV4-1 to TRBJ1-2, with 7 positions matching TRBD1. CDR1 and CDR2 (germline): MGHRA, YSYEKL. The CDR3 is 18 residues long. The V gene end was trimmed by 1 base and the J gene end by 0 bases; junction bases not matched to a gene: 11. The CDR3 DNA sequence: TGCGCCAGCAGCCAAGCCCCCGGGGACAGCAACACTAACTATGGCTACACCTTC. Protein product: CASSQAPGDSNTNYGYTF.

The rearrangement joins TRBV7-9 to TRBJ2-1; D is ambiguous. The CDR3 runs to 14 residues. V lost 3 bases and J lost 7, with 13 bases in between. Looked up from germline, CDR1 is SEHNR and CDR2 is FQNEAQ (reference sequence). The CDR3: CASSLRQTVNEQFF. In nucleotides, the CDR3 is TGTGCCAGCAGCTTGAGGCAGACGGTGAATGAGCAGTTCTTC.

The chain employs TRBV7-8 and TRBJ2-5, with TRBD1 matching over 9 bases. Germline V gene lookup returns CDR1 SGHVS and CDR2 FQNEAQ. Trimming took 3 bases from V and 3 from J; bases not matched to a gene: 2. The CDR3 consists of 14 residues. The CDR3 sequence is CASSFGTGKETQYF. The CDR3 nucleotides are TGTGCCAGCAGCTTCGGGACAGGGAAAGAGACCCAGTACTTC.

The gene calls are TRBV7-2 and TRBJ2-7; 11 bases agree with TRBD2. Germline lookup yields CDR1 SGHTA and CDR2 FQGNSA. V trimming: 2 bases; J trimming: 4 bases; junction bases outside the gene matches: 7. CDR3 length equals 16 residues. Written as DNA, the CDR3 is TGTGCCAGCAGCTTAAAGTTGACTAGCGGGGAGTACGAGCAGTACTTC. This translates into CASSLKLTSGEYEQYF.

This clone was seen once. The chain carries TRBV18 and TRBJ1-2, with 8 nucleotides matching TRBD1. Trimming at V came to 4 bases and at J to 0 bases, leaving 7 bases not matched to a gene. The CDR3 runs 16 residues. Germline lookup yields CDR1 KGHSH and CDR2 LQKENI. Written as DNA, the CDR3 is TGTGCCAGCTCACAAACGACAGGGGACGCTAACTATGGCTACACCTTC. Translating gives CASSQTTGDANYGYTF.

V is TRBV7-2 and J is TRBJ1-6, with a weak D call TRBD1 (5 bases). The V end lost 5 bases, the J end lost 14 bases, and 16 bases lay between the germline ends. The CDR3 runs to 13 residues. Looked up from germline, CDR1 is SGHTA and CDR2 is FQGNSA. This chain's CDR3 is CASSTAGGITLHF. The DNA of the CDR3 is TGTGCCAGCAGCACGGCGGGGGGAATTACCCTCCACTTT.

CDR3 sequence: CASSYGTGIDQETQYF. As DNA, the CDR3 is TGTGCCAGCAGTTACGGAACAGGGATCGACCAAGAGACCCAGTACTTC. This chain joins TRBV6-6 and TRBJ2-5, with TRBD1 as a possible D gene (6 bases). Trimming took off 2 bases at V and 0 bases at J, with 13 bases between the two ends. This CDR3 is built from 16 residues. Per the germline V gene, CDR1 is MNHNY and CDR2 is SVGAGI (reference sequence).

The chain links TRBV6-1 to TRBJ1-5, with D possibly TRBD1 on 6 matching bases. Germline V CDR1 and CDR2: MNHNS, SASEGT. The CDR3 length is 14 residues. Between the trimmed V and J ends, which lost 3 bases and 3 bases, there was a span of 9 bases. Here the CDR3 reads CASSDRDNNQPQHF. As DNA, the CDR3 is TGTGCCAGCAGTGACCGGGACAACAATCAGCCCCAGCATTTT.

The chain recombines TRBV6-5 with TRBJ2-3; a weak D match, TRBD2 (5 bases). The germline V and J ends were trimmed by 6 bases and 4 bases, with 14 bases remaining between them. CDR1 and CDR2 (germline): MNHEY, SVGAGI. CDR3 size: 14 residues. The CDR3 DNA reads TGTGCCAGCAGCCTGAACGGGAAGTCAGATACGCAGTATTTT. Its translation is CASSLNGKSDTQYF.

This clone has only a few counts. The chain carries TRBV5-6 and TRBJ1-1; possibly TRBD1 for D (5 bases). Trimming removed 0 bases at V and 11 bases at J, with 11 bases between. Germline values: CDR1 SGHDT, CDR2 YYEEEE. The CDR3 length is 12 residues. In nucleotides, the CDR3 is TGTGCCAGCAGCTTGGCCAACGGGGGGGCTTTCTTT. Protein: CASSLANGGAFF. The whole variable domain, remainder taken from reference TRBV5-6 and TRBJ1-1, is DAGVTQSPTHLIKTRGQQVTLRCSPKSGHDTVSWYQQALGQGPQFIFQYYEEEERQRGNFPDRFSGHQFPNYSSELNVNALLLGDSALYLCASSLANGGAFFGQGTRLTVV.

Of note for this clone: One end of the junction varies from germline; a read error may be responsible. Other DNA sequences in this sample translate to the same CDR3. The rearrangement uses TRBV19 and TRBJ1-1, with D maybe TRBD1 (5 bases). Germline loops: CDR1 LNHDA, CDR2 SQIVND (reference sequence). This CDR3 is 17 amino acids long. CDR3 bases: TGTGCCAGTAGTAACGCCGGGGGAGGCCCCATGAACACTGAAGCCTTCTTT. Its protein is CASSNAGGGPMNTEAFF.

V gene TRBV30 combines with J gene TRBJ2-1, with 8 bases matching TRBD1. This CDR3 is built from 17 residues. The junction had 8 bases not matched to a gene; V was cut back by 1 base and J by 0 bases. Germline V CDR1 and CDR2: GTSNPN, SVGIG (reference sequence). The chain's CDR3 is CAWSAGTGLTSYNEQFF. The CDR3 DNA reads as TGTGCCTGGAGTGCAGGGACAGGTCTAACCTCCTACAATGAGCAGTTCTTC.

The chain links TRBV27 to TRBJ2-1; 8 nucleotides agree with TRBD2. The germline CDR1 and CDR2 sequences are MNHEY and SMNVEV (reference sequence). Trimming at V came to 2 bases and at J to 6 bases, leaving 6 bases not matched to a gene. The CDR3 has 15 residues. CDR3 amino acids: CASSLIGGGSNEQFF. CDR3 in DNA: TGTGCCAGCAGTTTAATCGGCGGGGGGAGCAATGAGCAGTTCTTC.

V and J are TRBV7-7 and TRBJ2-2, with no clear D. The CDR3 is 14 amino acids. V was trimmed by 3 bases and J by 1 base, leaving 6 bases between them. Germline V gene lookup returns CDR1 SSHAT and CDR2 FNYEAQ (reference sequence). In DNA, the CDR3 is TGTGCCAGCAGCTTCAGGCAGAACACCGGGGAGCTGTTTTTT. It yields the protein CASSFRQNTGELFF.

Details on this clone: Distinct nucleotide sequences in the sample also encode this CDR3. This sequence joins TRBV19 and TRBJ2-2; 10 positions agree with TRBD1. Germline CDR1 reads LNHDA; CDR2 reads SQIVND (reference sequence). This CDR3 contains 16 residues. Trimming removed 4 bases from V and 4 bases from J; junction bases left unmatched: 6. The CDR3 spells CASSKATGGSTGELFF. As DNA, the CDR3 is TGTGCCAGTAGTAAGGCGACAGGGGGCTCCACCGGGGAGCTGTTTTTT.

CDR3 in amino acids: CASSPRAGGWPDTQYF. CDR3 DNA sequence: TGTGCCAGCAGTCCTAGGGCGGGGGGCTGGCCGGATACGCAGTATTTT. J is TRBJ2-3 and V is TRBV9, with 8 bases lining up with TRBD2. The V gene's germline CDR1 is SGDLS and CDR2 YYNGEE. The V and J ends lost 5 bases and 6 bases, in that order; junction bases with no gene match: 14. The CDR3 runs 16 residues.

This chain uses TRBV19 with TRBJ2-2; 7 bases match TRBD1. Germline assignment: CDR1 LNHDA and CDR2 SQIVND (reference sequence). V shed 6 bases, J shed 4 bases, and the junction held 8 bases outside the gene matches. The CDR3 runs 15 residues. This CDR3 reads CASSTRDRPTGELFF. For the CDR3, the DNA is TGTGCCAGTAGCACCCGGGACAGACCCACCGGGGAGCTGTTTTTT.

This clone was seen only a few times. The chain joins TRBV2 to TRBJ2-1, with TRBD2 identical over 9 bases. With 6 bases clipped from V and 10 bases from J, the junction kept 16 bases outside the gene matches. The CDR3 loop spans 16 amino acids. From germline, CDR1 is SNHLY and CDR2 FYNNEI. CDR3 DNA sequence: TGTGCCAGCAGACTCCTCTCGGCGGGGGGGTCTGGAGAGCAGTTCTTC. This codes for CASRLLSAGGSGEQFF.

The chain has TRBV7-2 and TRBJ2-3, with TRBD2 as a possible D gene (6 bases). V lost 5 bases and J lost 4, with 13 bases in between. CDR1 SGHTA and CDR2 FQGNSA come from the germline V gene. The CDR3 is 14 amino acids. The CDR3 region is CASSPFGGADTQYF. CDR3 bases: TGTGCCAGCAGCCCCTTCGGCGGGGCAGATACGCAGTATTTT.

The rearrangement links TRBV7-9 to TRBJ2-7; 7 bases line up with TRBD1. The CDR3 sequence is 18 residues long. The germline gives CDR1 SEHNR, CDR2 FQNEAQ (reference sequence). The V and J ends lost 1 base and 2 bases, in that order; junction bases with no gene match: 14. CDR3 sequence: CASSLGRGLTGKTYEQYF. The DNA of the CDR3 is TGTGCCAGCAGCTTAGGTAGGGGGCTGACAGGAAAAACCTACGAGCAGTACTTC.

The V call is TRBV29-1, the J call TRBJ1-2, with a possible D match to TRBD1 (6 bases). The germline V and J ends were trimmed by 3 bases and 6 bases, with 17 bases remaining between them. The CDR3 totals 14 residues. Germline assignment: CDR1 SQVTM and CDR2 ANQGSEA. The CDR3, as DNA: TGCAGCGTTGATTATATACAGGGAACGAATGGCTACACCTTC. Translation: CSVDYIQGTNGYTF.

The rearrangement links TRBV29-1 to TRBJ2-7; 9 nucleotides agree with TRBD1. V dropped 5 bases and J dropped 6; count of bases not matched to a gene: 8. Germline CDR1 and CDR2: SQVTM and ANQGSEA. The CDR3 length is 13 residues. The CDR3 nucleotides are TGCAGCGTTTATAGGACAGGGGTCTCCGAGCAGTACTTC. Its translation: CSVYRTGVSEQYF.

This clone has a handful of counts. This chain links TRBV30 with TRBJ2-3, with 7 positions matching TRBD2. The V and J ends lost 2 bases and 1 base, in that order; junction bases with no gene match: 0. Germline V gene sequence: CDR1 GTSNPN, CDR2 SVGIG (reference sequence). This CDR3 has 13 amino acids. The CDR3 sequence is CAWSRGGTDTQYF. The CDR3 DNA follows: TGTGCCTGGAGTCGGGGGGGCACAGATACGCAGTATTTT.